These 3 T cell receptor beta chains were all obtained from the same sample, sequenced in a study of beta chain features in type 1 diabetes. The entirety of the isolated RNA underwent reverse transcription, so expressed TCRB transcripts were sequenced. Here immunoSEQ multiplex PCR was the method, and the copy in TCRdb shows in-frame clones only, minus some. Among under 300,000 clones, roughly 13% were seen once, and the ten largest hold almost 0.02%. These TCRs are of unknown antigen specificity. Study-wide results and caveats: Researchers report that Type 1 diabetes patients had moderately but significantly shorter TCRB CDR3s across all four CD4+ subsets.

The sequenced material came from naive CD4+ T cells from blood. Receptors were obtained from a young man with type 1 diabetes.

There are a few counts of this clone. This chain joins TRBV18 and TRBJ1-2; a weak D match, TRBD1 (6 bases). CDR3 length equals 14 residues. Germline V CDR1 and CDR2: KGHSH, LQKENI. Trimming removed 3 bases at V and 6 bases at J, with 14 bases between. The CDR3 spells CASSPRTEVHGYTF. CDR3 in DNA: TGTGCCAGCTCACCTCGGACAGAAGTCCATGGCTACACCTTC.

This clone appeared a few times. The gene calls are TRBV5-1 and TRBJ2-3; 10 nucleotides agree with TRBD2. This CDR3 spans 17 amino acids. V lost 0 bases to trimming and J lost 2 bases; unmatched junction nucleotides: 6. From germline, CDR1 is SGHRS and CDR2 YFSETQ. This CDR3 reads CASSLASTSGPTDTQYF. In DNA, the CDR3 is TGCGCCAGCAGCTTGGCCTCGACTAGCGGGCCCACAGATACGCAGTATTTT.

This clone was detected a few times. This sample also contains other DNA sequences that code for the same CDR3. The V call is TRBV29-1, the J call TRBJ1-1, with D possibly being TRBD1 (5 bases). From germline, CDR1 is SQVTM and CDR2 ANQGSEA. CDR3 size: 12 residues. Between the trimmed V and J ends, which lost 4 bases and 2 bases, there was a span of 8 bases. As DNA, the CDR3 is TGCAGCGTTGTCGGGGGAAACACTGAAGCTTTCTTT. Translating gives CSVVGGNTEAFF.